The entry below gives a single T cell receptor (beta chain) sequence along with its context. Its cognate antigen is unknown. This entry comes from a study of regulatory T cells in long-lasting Graves disease. General study results and limits: Relative to new patients (around 1,000), persistent patients exhibited greater sharing of public clonotypes (around 2,700).

Germline CDR1 SGDLS, CDR2 YYNGEE. The CDR3 is made up of 12 amino acids. Trimming took 7 bases from V and 7 from J, leaving 9 bases between them. TCRdb re-called the reads with MiXCR, one entry per CDR3 protein. This repertoire shows approximately 800 distinct CDR3 sequences, over 80% found once; its top ten account for 25%. The TCR library used RNA extracted from PBMCs. The rearrangement links TRBV9 to TRBJ1-6; D is unclear. This TCR came from a man aged 35-49 years with Graves disease. The material was peripheral blood mononuclear cells (PBMCs), obtained with antithyroid drug treatment, in newly diagnosed or persistent Graves disease (not recorded which). Written as DNA, the CDR3 is TGTGCCAGCTCAAATATCAATTCACCCCTCCACTTT. Its protein product is CASSNINSPLHF.